This T cell receptor beta chain was identified during a study of OX40 agonist ivuxolimab in advanced cancers. Study at large: In this cohort, patients received ivuxolimab, an agonistic anti-OX40 (CD134) antibody. Study conclusions and caveats: Expanded clones belonging to CD8+ T cells outnumbered, on average, those of CD4+.

Libraries were prepared by immunoSEQ multiplex PCR; TCRdb keeps only in-frame clonotypes and omits some of them. The sample consists of 40,000 to 60,000 clones, 85% to 90% of them appearing once. This clone has just a few counts. Its antigen remains unidentified. Germline CDR1 and CDR2: GTSNPN and SVGIG (reference sequence). This CDR3 contains 13 residues. This clonotype was obtained from an adult with an advanced solid tumor such as melanoma, head and neck, liver or kidney cancer. V gene TRBV30 combines with J gene TRBJ1-1; the D is unclear. Specimen: CD4+ or CD8+ T cells sorted from blood, collected in a trial of the OX40 agonist ivuxolimab. The CDR3 is CASRAHPNTEAFF. Here the CDR3 DNA reads TGTGCATCTAGAGCGCATCCAAACACTGAAGCTTTCTTT.